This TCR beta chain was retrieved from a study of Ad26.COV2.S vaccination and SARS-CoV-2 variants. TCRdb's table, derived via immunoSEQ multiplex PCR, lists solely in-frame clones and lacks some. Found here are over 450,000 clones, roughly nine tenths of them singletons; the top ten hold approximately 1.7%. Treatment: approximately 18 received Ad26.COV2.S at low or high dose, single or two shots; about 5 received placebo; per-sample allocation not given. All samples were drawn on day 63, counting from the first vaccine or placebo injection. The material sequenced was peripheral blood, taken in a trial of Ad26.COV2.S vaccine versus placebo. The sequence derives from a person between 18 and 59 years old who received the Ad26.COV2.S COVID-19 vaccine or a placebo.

CDR3 in DNA: TGTGCCAGCAGTTTCCTAGCGGGGCTGGGGGAGACCCAGTACTTC. Amino acids: CASSFLAGLGETQYF. This sequence joins TRBV27 and TRBJ2-5, with TRBD2 identical over 9 bases. After removal of 3 bases from V and 5 bases from J, the junction contained 7 bases not matched to a gene. Germline V gives CDR1 MNHEY, CDR2 SMNVEV (reference sequence). This CDR3 spans 15 amino acids.